A single sample is the source of the 22 T cell receptor beta chains below, sequenced in a study of beta chain features in type 1 diabetes. Reverse transcription of all isolated RNA meant that expressed TCRB transcripts were sequenced. Data came from immunoSEQ multiplex PCR; TCRdb stores just in-frame clones and leaves some out. The sample lists almost 350,000 clones; roughly 8% were seen once. The sequencing input was central memory CD4+ T cells from blood. The receptors stem from a woman in her late teens or twenties in good health.

There are many counts of this clone. The chain combines TRBV13 with TRBJ2-7; D is unresolved. The CDR3 is 13 amino acids. CDR1 is PRHDT, CDR2 FYEKMQ, per germline (reference sequence). The ends were cut back, 3 bases at V and 1 base at J, with 7 bases in the middle. CDR3 nucleotides: TGTGCCAGCAGCTTTGGGCTTTCCTACGAGCAGTACTTC. This encodes CASSFGLSYEQYF.

Note on this clone: A junction boundary mismatches the germline segment, possibly from a read error. The chain is built from TRBV5-6 and TRBJ2-3, with D perhaps matching TRBD1 or TRBD2 (5 bases each). The CDR3 extends over 18 amino acids. The germline gives CDR1 SGHDT, CDR2 YYEEEE. CDR3 DNA sequence: TGTACCAGCAGCTTGGTCATCGGGACCATTGGAACCACAGATACGCAGTATTTT. The encoded protein is CTSSLVIGTIGTTDTQYF. Full variable domain (rest looked up from reference TRBV5-6 and TRBJ2-3): DAGVTQSPTHLIKTRGQQVTLRCSPKSGHDTVSWYQQALGQGPQFIFQYYEEEERQRGNFPDRFSGHQFPNYSSELNVNALLLGDSALYLCTSSLVIGTIGTTDTQYFGPGTRLTVL.

This clone has just a few counts. The chain combines TRBV7-9 with TRBJ2-1; 16 nucleotides match TRBD2. Trimming took 6 bases from V and 9 from J; bases not matched to a gene: 5. CDR1 and CDR2 (germline): SEHNR, FQNEAQ (reference sequence). This CDR3 is 15 amino acids long. CDR3 sequence reads: CASRDGTSGRGEQFF. For the CDR3, the DNA is TGTGCCAGCAGGGACGGGACTAGCGGGAGGGGTGAGCAGTTCTTC.

This clone was observed a handful of times. This chain links TRBV1 with TRBJ2-4; no DNA check was done on the table's D call, TRBD1. TRBV1 is annotated as a pseudogene. The CDR3 consists of 17 residues. In DNA, the CDR3 is TGCACCAGCAGCCAAGAAACCGTGACTCAGGGCGATGACATTCAGTACTTC. Translation: CTSSQETVTQGDDIQYF.

This clone was counted only a few times. The chain has TRBV7-9 and TRBJ1-1; 7 bases are shared with TRBD1. Germline CDR1 reads SEHNR; CDR2 reads FQNEAQ (reference sequence). V lost 3 bases to trimming and J lost 0 bases; unmatched junction nucleotides: 4. The CDR3 is made up of 15 amino acids. The CDR3 loop reads CASSFLTGMNTEAFF. CDR3 nucleotide sequence: TGTGCCAGCAGCTTTTTGACAGGGATGAACACTGAAGCTTTCTTT.

This clone was picked up a small number of times. This chain uses TRBV4-2 with TRBJ2-3, with 9 bases fitting TRBD2. In germline, CDR1 is LGHNA, CDR2 YNFKEQ. After removal of 5 bases from V and 3 bases from J, the junction contained 6 bases not matched to a gene. The CDR3 loop spans 15 amino acids. For the CDR3, the DNA is TGTGCCAGCAGCGGAGCGGGGGGCTTGACAGATACGCAGTATTTT. This codes for CASSGAGGLTDTQYF.

The table lists this clone with a few counts. The J gene is TRBJ2-2, the V gene TRBV6-1; no reliable D call. Trimming pared 6 bases from V and 10 bases from J, leaving 9 bases between. The length of the CDR3 is 11 residues. CDR1 is MNHNS and CDR2 is SASEGT in the germline V gene. CDR3 sequence reads: CASRLGPELFF. In DNA form, the CDR3 reads TGTGCCAGCAGATTAGGTCCGGAGCTGTTTTTT.

This clone showed up many times. J is TRBJ2-2 and V is TRBV4-1, with 14 bases that match TRBD2. The junction had 5 bases not matched to a gene; V was cut back by 1 base and J by 4 bases. The CDR3 totals 18 residues. CDR1 and CDR2 from the germline V gene are MGHRA and YSYEKL. CDR3 in amino acids: CASSQGGLAGVGTGELFF. The CDR3 DNA sequence: TGCGCCAGCAGCCAAGGGGGACTAGCGGGAGTGGGCACCGGGGAGCTGTTTTTT.

The chain has TRBV7-9 and TRBJ2-3, with 11 bases matching TRBD2. The CDR3 is 15 amino acids. Germline loops: CDR1 SEHNR, CDR2 FQNEAQ (reference sequence). J lost 6 bases, V lost 1 base, and 3 bases had no gene match. The CDR3 protein is CASSLVASGRDTQYF. The CDR3 nucleotides read TGTGCCAGCAGCTTAGTTGCTAGCGGGAGGGATACGCAGTATTTT. The full variable domain, completed using reference TRBV7-9 and TRBJ2-3, is DTGVSQNPRHKITKRGQNVTFRCDPISEHNRLYWYRQTLGQGPEFLTYFQNEAQLEKSRLLSDRFSAERPKGSFSTLEIQRTEQGDSAMYLCASSLVASGRDTQYFGPGTRLTVL.

The chain uses TRBV7-8 and TRBJ2-7; no reliable D call. With 4 bases removed from V and 7 bases from J, the gap between germline ends came to 17 bases. This CDR3 has 14 amino acids. Germline CDR1 SGHVS, CDR2 FQNEAQ. CDR3 loop: CASSSRRIDREQYF. The CDR3 DNA sequence: TGTGCCAGCAGCTCCAGACGTATAGATCGGGAGCAGTACTTC.

This clone has at least ten counts. CDR3 bases: TGTGCCAGCAGCCCCTTTGGAACAGGGCTACATGAGCAGTTCTTC. Encoded protein: CASSPFGTGLHEQFF. The chain joins TRBV7-2 to TRBJ2-1, with a weak D call TRBD1 (6 bases). CDR1 and CDR2 from the germline V gene are SGHTA and FQGNSA. Trimming pared 5 bases from V and 8 bases from J, leaving 19 bases between. CDR3 length: 15 residues.

V usage is TRBV19 and J usage is TRBJ1-2; no clear D gene. Trimming took off 1 base at V and 2 bases at J, with 14 bases between the two ends. The CDR3 loop spans 16 amino acids. CDR1 is LNHDA and CDR2 is SQIVND in the germline V gene (reference sequence). CDR3 region: CASSIGRISGNYGYTF. The CDR3 DNA reads as TGTGCCAGTAGTATAGGGAGGATTTCTGGCAACTATGGCTACACCTTC.

This clone showed up just a few times. The chain is built from TRBV28 and TRBJ1-1; D may be TRBD1 (5 bases). The V gene's germline CDR1 is MDHEN and CDR2 SYDVKM. The CDR3 is made up of 13 amino acids. V lost 3 bases and J lost 11, with 16 bases in between. The CDR3 loop reads CASSFNRRGDAFF. In DNA, the CDR3 is TGTGCCAGCAGTTTTAACAGGAGGGGAGACGCTTTCTTT.

This rearrangement joins TRBV19 to TRBJ2-5; D uncertain. This CDR3 region has 13 residues. Germline V gene lookup returns CDR1 LNHDA and CDR2 SQIVND (reference sequence). V was shortened by 5 bases and J by 4 bases, with 11 bases between the two germline ends. CDR3 in DNA: TGTGCCAGTAGTCCGCGGACCAGAGAGACCCAGTACTTC. Protein sequence: CASSPRTRETQYF. Full variable domain (missing parts from reference TRBV19 and TRBJ2-5): DGGITQSPKYLFRKEGQNVTLSCEQNLNHDAMYWYRQDPGQGLRLIYYSQIVNDFQKGDIAEGYSVSREKKESFPLTVTSAQKNPTAFYLCASSPRTRETQYFGPGTRLLVL.

This chain links TRBV6-1 with TRBJ1-5; D uncertain. The germline CDR1 and CDR2 sequences are MNHNS and SASEGT. V was shortened by 1 base and J by 2 bases, with 6 bases between the two germline ends. There are 14 residues in the CDR3. The CDR3 DNA reads TGTGCCAGCAGTGAAGGGGCACGCAATCAGCCCCAGCATTTT. Encoded protein: CASSEGARNQPQHF.

The chain carries TRBV30 and TRBJ2-1; either TRBD1 or TRBD2 may supply D (5 bases each). Germline values: CDR1 GTSNPN, CDR2 SVGIG (reference sequence). Trimming removed 3 bases at V and 7 bases at J, with 13 bases between. CDR3 size: 13 residues. CDR3 loop: CAWSQGTANEQFF. The CDR3 DNA sequence: TGTGCCTGGAGCCAAGGGACCGCAAATGAGCAGTTCTTC.

The sample holds a few counts of this clone. This chain joins TRBV5-1 and TRBJ1-2; 8 nucleotides line up with TRBD1. This CDR3 region has 14 residues. Trimming removed 4 bases from V and 1 base from J; junction bases left unmatched: 3. Germline-derived CDR1 and CDR2 are SGHRS and YFSETQ. As DNA, the CDR3 is TGCGCCAGCAGCCTCACAGGGGGTAACTATGGCTACACCTTC. It translates to CASSLTGGNYGYTF. Full variable domain (outside the CDR3, taken from reference TRBV5-1 and TRBJ1-2): KAGVTQTPRYLIKTRGQQVTLSCSPISGHRSVSWYQQTPGQGLQFLFEYFSETQRNKGNFPGRFSGRQFSNSRSEMNVSTLELGDSALYLCASSLTGGNYGYTFGSGTRLTVV.

Only a few counts were recorded for this clone. J is TRBJ1-5 and V is TRBV6-5; possibly TRBD1 for D (6 bases). Germline values: CDR1 MNHEY, CDR2 SVGAGI. V shed 0 bases and J shed 7 bases, with 10 bases lying between them. This CDR3 region has 14 residues. CDR3 protein: CASSYSQGYQPQHF. The CDR3, as DNA: TGTGCCAGCAGTTACTCGCAGGGGTACCAGCCCCAGCATTTT.

With respect to this clone: The same CDR3 can be traced to other DNA sequences in this sample. This chain links TRBV7-2 with TRBJ2-7; D gene ambiguous. This CDR3 comprises 14 residues. Deletions cut 1 base from V and 4 bases from J, with 11 bases between. Germline V gene lookup returns CDR1 SGHTA and CDR2 FQGNSA. Written as DNA, the CDR3 is TGTGCCAGCAGCTTAGGGCCGACAAGTTACGAGCAGTACTTC. As protein: CASSLGPTSYEQYF.

Many counts were recorded for this clone. This sequence joins TRBV29-1 and TRBJ2-3, with D hard to call. Per germline, CDR1 SQVTM and CDR2 ANQGSEA. This CDR3 has 12 amino acids. V was cut by 4 bases and J by 0 bases, with 5 bases left in between. The CDR3 bases are TGCAGCGTTGTATTGAGCACAGATACGCAGTATTTT. Protein product: CSVVLSTDTQYF.

The chain uses TRBV29-1 and TRBJ2-2; D might be TRBD1 or TRBD2, each matching 5 bases. The germline V gene encodes CDR1 SQVTM and CDR2 ANQGSEA. V was trimmed by 5 bases and J by 4 bases, leaving 17 bases between them. CDR3 size: 15 residues. CDR3 in DNA: TGCAGCGTTTCATGGGGGTTTTTGAGCACCGGGGAGCTGTTTTTT. Encoded protein: CSVSWGFLSTGELFF.

The chain uses TRBV4-3 and TRBJ2-7, with D tentatively TRBD2 (6 bases). The V end was cut by 0 bases, the J end by 3 bases, with 15 bases between. This CDR3 is built from 16 residues. Germline CDR1 LGHNA, CDR2 YSLEER. CDR3 residues: CASSQDFGGTGYEQYF. CDR3 in DNA: TGCGCCAGCAGCCAAGATTTCGGCGGGACTGGCTACGAGCAGTACTTC.